This record looks at one TCR beta chain sequence and its context. This clonotype was counted at least ten times. No antigen is known for it. One base away there is no much larger clone; base qualities are not given. The TCR beta CDR3 regions were amplified from RNA transcripts. The TCR CDR3 was subjected to a first round of RT-PCR using the HTBI primer set and the Qiagen OneStep RT-PCR kit. The libraries were constructed in a second round of multiplex PCR and then size-selected and purified. Paired-end sequencing of the libraries was performed with 100 bp reads on an Illumina HiSeq2000. The paper's data handling went like this. SOAPnuke was used to process the raw data, throwing out any read that contained adapters or uncalled bases, had a mean Phred below 15, or lacked an exact constant-primer or identifier match. COPE v1.2.5 was used to merge high-quality paired reads, and clonotypes were defined as unique nucleotide sequences. Clonotypes were aligned to IMGT TRBV, TRBD and TRBJ reference segments using MiTCR v1.1. The analysis included only V-J combinations with a frequency above 0.0001, which together covered around 99% of the repertoires. A TCS score was defined as the ratio of F50 (clonal expansion) to E x V (chaos), with BLOSUM62-based TCRdist applied between CDR3 peptides within each V-J. Welch's t-statistics and random forest reduced around 550 V-J features to 13, which were used in a naive Bayes classifier (R e1071). TCRdb reprocessing: public reads trimmed at Q25 with fastp, clones called with MiXCR, in-frame beta chains kept. Each entry is one CDR3 protein sequence, shown with its most common DNA and genes. The V and J calls follow TCRdb's processing rather than the paper's. The table for this sample lists more than 550,000 distinct CDR3 sequences; roughly a sixth of them were counted only once. Of the sample, approximately 15% falls within the top ten clones.

The hyperthyroidism patients were between 18 and 65 years old and newly diagnosed, with a disease duration of less than 2 months. The study excluded patients with uncontrolled infections, other autoimmune diseases, pregnancy or lactation. Diagnoses were based on clinical symptoms, serum thyroxine and TRAb, thyroid ultrasound and orbital computed tomography. Blood from progressor patients was drawn when they were first diagnosed with hyperthyroidism, before any ophthalmopathy symptoms appeared. PBMCs were isolated from about 9 ml of fresh peripheral blood by Ficoll-Paque density gradient centrifugation. Patients classed as progressors first received a Graves' hyperthyroidism diagnosis and then went on to develop ophthalmopathy during follow-up. Total RNA was extracted using Trizol reagent, and RNA quality was assessed on an Agilent 2100 Bioanalyzer. From the germline V gene, CDR1 is MNHNS and CDR2 is SASEGT. The CDR3 contains 13 residues, cysteine and phenylalanine counted. Only CDR3 DNA remains: 39 bases, in frame from the first base. V is shortened by 5 bases, J by 3 bases, and the region joining them spans 10 bases.

The data originate from a study of T cells in Graves' hyperthyroidism and ophthalmopathy (dated by TCRdb to 2018 to 2020). Looking at the study overall: Peripheral blood was collected at initial diagnosis, before any treatment. A discovery cohort of roughly 100 patients, fewer than 50 with Graves' ophthalmopathy and about 58 with stable Graves' hyperthyroidism, was used to find distinguishing TCR V-J signatures. Prospective prediction of ophthalmopathy was tested in an independent validation cohort of fewer than 20 hyperthyroidism patients and 17 patients who later progressed to ophthalmopathy. For training and testing, the roughly 100 patients in the discovery cohort were randomly divided in a 7:3 ratio. In more than 5 Graves' hyperthyroidism patients, the study also compared T-cell repertoires from thyroid tissue with T-cell repertoires from blood. After sampling, hyperthyroidism patients received methimazole starting at 30 mg daily, and ophthalmopathy patients received high-dose intravenous methylprednisolone. TCR Vbeta CDR3 sequencing of 120 to 150 peripheral blood samples (43 ophthalmopathy, about 80 hyperthyroidism and some 17 progressor patients) is reported in the paper.

Overall results and qualifications from the work: No statistical method was used to set the sample size in advance, and investigators knew the group allocation. Ophthalmopathy was separated from stable hyperthyroidism by a 13 V-J signature model, with approximately 89% sensitivity and approximately 81% specificity obtained in cross-validation and 80%/75% obtained in testing. Most expanded thyroid clonotypes (frequency above 0.001) were also detected in blood, suggesting blood repertoires may reflect thyroid immune responses. In validation, progression to ophthalmopathy was predicted by the model with around 71% sensitivity and 72.22% specificity, a median of about 6 months before onset.

The chain couples TRBV6-1 to TRBJ1-1, and TRBD1 may be the D gene, going by 5 matching bases. Source material: blood. The sequence came from a woman between 50 and 59 years old with Graves' hyperthyroidism that later progressed to Graves' ophthalmopathy. The DNA is TGTGCCAGCAGTTCAACAGGCTACACTGAAGCTTTCTTT. This codes for CASSSTGYTEAFF.